This record looks at one T cell receptor beta chain sequence and its context. Profiling relied on immunoSEQ multiplex PCR, and the TCRdb table lists in-frame clones only, not all of them. The sample carries about 77,000 clones, 85% to 95% recorded once. CDR1 is SGHVT, CDR2 SQSDAQ, per germline. This CDR3 comprises 19 residues. V dropped 3 bases and J dropped 7; count of bases not matched to a gene: 15. The data stem from a study of T cell changes during pregnancy in multiple sclerosis. This TCR was recovered from a female donor in good health, enrolled as a control in a pregnancy study. The source was peripheral blood, collected after pregnancy. The J gene is TRBJ2-1, the V gene TRBV7-4; 13 bases match TRBD2. The CDR3 DNA is TGTGCCAGCAGCTTGACCGGGACTAGCGGGATGATGCCTGTGAATGAGCAGTTCTTC. This codes for CASSLTGTSGMMPVNEQFF.